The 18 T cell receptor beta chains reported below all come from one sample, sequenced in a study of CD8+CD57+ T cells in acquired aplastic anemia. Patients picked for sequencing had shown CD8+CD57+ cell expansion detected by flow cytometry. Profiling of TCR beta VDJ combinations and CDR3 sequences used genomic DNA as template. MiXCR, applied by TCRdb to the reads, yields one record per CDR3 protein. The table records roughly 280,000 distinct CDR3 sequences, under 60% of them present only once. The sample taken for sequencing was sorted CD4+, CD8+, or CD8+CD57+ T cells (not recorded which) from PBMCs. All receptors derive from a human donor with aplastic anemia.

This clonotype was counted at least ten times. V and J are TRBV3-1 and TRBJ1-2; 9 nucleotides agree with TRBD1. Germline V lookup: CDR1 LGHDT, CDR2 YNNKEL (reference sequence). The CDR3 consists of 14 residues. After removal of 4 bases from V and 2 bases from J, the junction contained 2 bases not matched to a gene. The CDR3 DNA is TGTGCCAGCAGCCGGGACAGGGAGAACTATGGCTACACCTTC. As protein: CASSRDRENYGYTF.

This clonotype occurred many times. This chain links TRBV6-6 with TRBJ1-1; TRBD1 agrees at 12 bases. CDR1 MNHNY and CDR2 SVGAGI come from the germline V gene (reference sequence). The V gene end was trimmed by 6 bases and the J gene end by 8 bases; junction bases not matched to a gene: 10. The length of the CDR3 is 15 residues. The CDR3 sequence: CASRPGTGGAYEAFF. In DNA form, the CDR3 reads TGTGCCAGCAGGCCCGGGACAGGGGGCGCATACGAAGCTTTCTTT.

This CDR3 is CASSVRGHGYTF. The DNA of the CDR3 is TGTGCCAGCAGCGTAAGGGGGCATGGCTACACCTTC. The chain has TRBV9 and TRBJ1-2; 7 nucleotides agree with TRBD1. V lost 1 base and J lost 6; bases outside the gene matches: 0. The germline gives CDR1 SGDLS, CDR2 YYNGEE. This CDR3 has 12 amino acids.

DNA for the CDR3: TGTGCCAGCTTTGTTACCACAGGGTCTGCCGGGGAGCTGTTTTTT. This translates into CASFVTTGSAGELFF. V usage is TRBV6-1 and J usage is TRBJ2-2; D perhaps matches TRBD1 (6 bases). The CDR3 is 15 residues long. Trimming took off 8 bases at V and 6 bases at J, with 19 bases between the two ends. Germline CDR1 MNHNS, CDR2 SASEGT.

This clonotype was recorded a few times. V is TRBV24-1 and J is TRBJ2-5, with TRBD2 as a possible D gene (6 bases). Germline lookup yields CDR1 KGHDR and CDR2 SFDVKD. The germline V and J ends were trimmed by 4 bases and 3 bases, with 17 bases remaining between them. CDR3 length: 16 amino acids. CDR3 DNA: TGTGCCACCAGTGACCACGGCGTGGGGAGGAAAGAGACCCAGTACTTC. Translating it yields CATSDHGVGRKETQYF.

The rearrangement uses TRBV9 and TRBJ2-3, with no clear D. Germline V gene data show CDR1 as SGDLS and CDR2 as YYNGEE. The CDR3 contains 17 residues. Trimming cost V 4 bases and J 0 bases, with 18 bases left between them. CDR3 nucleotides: TGTGCCAGCAGCCCTCGTCTATCCCTAACTAGCACAGATACGCAGTATTTT. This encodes CASSPRLSLTSTDTQYF.

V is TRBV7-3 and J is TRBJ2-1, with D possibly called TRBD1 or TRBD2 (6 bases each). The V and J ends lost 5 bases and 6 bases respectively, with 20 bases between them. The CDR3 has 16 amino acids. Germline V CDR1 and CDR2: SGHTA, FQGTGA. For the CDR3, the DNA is TGTGCCAGCAGCCTGGGGGGCGAGAACTATGGCAATGAGCAGTTCTTC. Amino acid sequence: CASSLGGENYGNEQFF.

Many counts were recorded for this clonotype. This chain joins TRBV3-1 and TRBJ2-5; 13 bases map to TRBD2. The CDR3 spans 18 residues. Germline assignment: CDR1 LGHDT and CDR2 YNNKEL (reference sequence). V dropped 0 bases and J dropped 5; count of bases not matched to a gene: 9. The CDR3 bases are TGTGCCAGCAGCCAAGATCGTACTAGCGGGAGGGCCAGGGAGACCCAGTACTTC. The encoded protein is CASSQDRTSGRARETQYF.

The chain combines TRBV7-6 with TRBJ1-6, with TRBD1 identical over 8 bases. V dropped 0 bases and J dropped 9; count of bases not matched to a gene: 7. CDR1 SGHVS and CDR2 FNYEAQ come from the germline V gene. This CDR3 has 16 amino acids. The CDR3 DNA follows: TGTGCCAGCAGCTTAGCGGCGCAGGGGGCGCGTTCACCCCTCCACTTT. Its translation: CASSLAAQGARSPLHF.

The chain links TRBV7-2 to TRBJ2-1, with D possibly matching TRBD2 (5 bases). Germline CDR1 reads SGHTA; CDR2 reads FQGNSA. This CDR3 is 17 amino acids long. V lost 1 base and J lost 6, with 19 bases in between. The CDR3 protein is CASSLVGSGLTTNEQFF. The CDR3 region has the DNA TGTGCCAGCAGCTTAGTTGGAAGTGGACTGACTACCAATGAGCAGTTCTTC.

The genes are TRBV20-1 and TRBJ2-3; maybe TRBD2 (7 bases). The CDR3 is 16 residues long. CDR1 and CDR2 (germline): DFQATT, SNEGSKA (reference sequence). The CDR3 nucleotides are TGCAGCCTATTTGCGGGGGCCTCCGATTTCACAGATACGCAGTATTTT. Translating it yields CSLFAGASDFTDTQYF.

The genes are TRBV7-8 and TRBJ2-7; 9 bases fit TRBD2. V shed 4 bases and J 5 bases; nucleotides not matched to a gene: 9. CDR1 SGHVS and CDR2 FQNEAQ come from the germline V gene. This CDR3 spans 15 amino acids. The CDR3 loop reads CASSWPTSGPDEQYF. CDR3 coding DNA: TGTGCCAGCAGCTGGCCGACTAGCGGTCCTGACGAGCAGTACTTC.

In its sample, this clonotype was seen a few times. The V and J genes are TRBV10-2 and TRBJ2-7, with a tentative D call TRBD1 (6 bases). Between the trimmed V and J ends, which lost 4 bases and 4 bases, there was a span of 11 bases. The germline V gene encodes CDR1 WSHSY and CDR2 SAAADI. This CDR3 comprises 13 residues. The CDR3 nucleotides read TGCGCCAGCAGTGGGCAGGGGTGGTACGAGCAGTACTTC. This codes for CASSGQGWYEQYF.

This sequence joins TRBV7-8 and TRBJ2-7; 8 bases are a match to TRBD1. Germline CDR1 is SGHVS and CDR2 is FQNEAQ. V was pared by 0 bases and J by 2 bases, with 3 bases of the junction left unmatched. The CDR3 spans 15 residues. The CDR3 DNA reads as TGTGCCAGCAGCTTAGCGTCGGGACAGGCCTACGAGCAGTACTTC. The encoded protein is CASSLASGQAYEQYF. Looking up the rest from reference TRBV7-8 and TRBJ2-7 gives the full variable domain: GAGVSQSPRYKVAKRGQDVALRCDPISGHVSLFWYQQALGQGPEFLTYFQNEAQLDKSGLPSDRFFAERPEGSVSTLKIQRTQQEDSAVYLCASSLASGQAYEQYFGPGTRLTVT.

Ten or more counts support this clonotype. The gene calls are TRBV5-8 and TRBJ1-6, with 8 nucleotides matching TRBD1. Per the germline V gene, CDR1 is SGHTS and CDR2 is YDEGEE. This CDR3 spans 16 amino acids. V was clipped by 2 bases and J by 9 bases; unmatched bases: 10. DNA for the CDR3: TGTGCCAGCAGCTTTGGACAGGGTGGAGTTGGTTCACCCCTCCACTTT. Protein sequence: CASSFGQGGVGSPLHF.

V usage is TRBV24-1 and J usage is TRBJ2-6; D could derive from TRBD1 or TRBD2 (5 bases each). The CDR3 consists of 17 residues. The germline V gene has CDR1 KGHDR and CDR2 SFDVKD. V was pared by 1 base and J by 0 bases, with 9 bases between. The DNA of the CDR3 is TGTGCCACCAGTGATTTCACAGGAGGCTCTGGGGCCAACGTCCTGACTTTC. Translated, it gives CATSDFTGGSGANVLTF.

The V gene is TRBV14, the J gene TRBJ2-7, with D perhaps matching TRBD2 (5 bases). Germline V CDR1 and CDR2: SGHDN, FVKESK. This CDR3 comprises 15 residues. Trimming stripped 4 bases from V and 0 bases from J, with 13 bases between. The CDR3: CASSRPRAGSYEQYF. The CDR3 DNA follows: TGTGCCAGCAGCCGACCTCGGGCGGGCTCCTACGAGCAGTACTTC.

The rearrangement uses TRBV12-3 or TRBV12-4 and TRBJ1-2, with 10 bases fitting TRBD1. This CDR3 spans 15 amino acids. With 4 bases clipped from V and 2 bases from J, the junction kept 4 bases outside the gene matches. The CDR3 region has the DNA TGTGCCAGCAGTTGGCGGACAGGGGGAAACTATGGCTACACCTTC. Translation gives CASSWRTGGNYGYTF.